These 8 T cell receptor beta chains originate from one sample sequenced in a study of OX40 agonist ivuxolimab in advanced cancers. Sequencing used immunoSEQ multiplex PCR; TCRdb keeps in-frame clones, though not all of them. The table lists 52,000 or so clones, approximately 91% of them singletons. Sequenced here: CD4+ or CD8+ T cells sorted from blood, sampled in a trial of the OX40 agonist ivuxolimab. These receptors were taken from an adult with an advanced solid tumor such as melanoma, head and neck, liver or kidney cancer.

The chain has TRBV5-4 and TRBJ1-1; a possible D gene is TRBD1 (5 bases). The CDR3 has 14 residues. V dropped 3 bases and J dropped 6 bases, with 15 bases sitting between them. The germline CDR1 and CDR2 sequences are SGHNT and YYREEE (reference sequence). The CDR3 nucleotides read TGTGCCAGCAGCTGGAGGGACGGGGATCCTGAAGCTTTCTTT. This encodes CASSWRDGDPEAFF. Supplemented by reference TRBV5-4 and TRBJ1-1, the full variable domain reads ETGVTQSPTHLIKTRGQQVTLRCSSQSGHNTVSWYQQALGQGPQFIFQYYREEENGRGNFPPRFSGLQFPNYSSELNVNALELDDSALYLCASSWRDGDPEAFFGQGTRLTVV.

The chain links TRBV6-5 to TRBJ2-5, with 8 nucleotides matching TRBD2. V lost 5 bases, J lost 6 bases, and 11 bases stayed unmatched. The CDR3 has 15 amino acids. Germline CDR1 and CDR2: MNHEY and SVGAGI. CDR3 sequence: CASSIGAGGKKTQYF. For the CDR3, the DNA is TGTGCCAGCAGTATTGGGGCGGGAGGTAAAAAGACCCAGTACTTC.

V usage is TRBV28 and J usage is TRBJ2-7; D perhaps matches TRBD2 (6 bases). CDR3 length: 15 residues. Trimming shortened V by 6 bases and J by 4 bases, and 19 bases separated the two germline ends. CDR1 is MDHEN and CDR2 is SYDVKM in the germline V gene. CDR3 bases: TGTGCCAGCAGCTCCGGACGGGGACGGGAGTACGAGCAGTACTTC. This gives the protein CASSSGRGREYEQYF.

The gene calls are TRBV29-1 and TRBJ1-4, with 9 bases identical to TRBD1. V lost 6 bases and J lost 6; bases outside the gene matches: 5. Germline CDR1 SQVTM, CDR2 ANQGSEA. The CDR3 has 13 amino acids. Here the CDR3 reads CSVTGGGDEKLFF. CDR3 in DNA: TGCAGCGTAACAGGGGGCGGGGATGAAAAACTGTTTTTT.

This clone was found a few times. The rearrangement uses TRBV7-6 and TRBJ1-5, with TRBD1 as a possible D gene (6 bases). V was trimmed by 1 base and J by 4 bases, leaving 8 bases between them. CDR3 length equals 14 residues. Per the germline V gene, CDR1 is SGHVS and CDR2 is FNYEAQ. CDR3 amino acids: CASSLEDSNQPQHF. DNA for the CDR3: TGTGCCAGCAGCTTAGAGGACAGTAATCAGCCCCAGCATTTT.

V and J are TRBV12-2 and TRBJ1-3; the table assigns TRBD1, which was not confirmed against the DNA. TRBV12-2 is a recognized pseudogene. This CDR3 is 17 amino acids long. CDR3 bases: TGTGCAAGTCGCTTGCACAGGGTTCCGAGCTCTGGAAACACCATATATTTT. Its protein is CASRLHRVPSSGNTIYF.

This clone was counted a single time. This chain joins TRBV14 and TRBJ2-7; 7 positions match TRBD2. V gave up 0 bases and J gave up 6 bases; unmatched junction bases: 2. CDR1 is SGHDN, CDR2 FVKESK, per germline. The CDR3 is 13 amino acids. The CDR3 spells CASSQDSGGEQYV. The CDR3 region has the DNA TGTGCCAGCAGCCAAGATTCGGGGGGCGAGCAGTACGTC.

The genes are TRBV29-1 and TRBJ1-1; D ambiguous. V lost 1 base and J lost 1, with 7 bases in between. CDR3 length: 13 amino acids. Per the germline V gene, CDR1 is SQVTM and CDR2 is ANQGSEA. The chain's CDR3 is CSVEGPRNTEAFF. Written as DNA, the CDR3 is TGCAGCGTTGAAGGGCCCAGGAACACTGAAGCTTTCTTT.